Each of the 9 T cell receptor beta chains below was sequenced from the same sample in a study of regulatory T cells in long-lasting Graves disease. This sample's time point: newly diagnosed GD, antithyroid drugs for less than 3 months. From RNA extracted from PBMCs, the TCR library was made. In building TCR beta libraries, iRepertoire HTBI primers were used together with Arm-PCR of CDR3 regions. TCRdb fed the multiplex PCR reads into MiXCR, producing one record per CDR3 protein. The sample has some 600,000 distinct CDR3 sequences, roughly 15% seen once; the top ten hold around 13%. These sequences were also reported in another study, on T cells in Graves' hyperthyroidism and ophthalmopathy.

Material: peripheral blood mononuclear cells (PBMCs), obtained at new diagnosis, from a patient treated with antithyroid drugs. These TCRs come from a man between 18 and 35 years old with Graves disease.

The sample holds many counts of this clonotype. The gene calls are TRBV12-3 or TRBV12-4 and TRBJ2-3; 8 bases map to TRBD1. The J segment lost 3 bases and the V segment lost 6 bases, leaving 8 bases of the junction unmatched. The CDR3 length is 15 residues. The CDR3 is CASRHWGQATDTQYF. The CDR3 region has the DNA TGTGCCAGCAGACACTGGGGACAGGCGACAGATACGCAGTATTTT.

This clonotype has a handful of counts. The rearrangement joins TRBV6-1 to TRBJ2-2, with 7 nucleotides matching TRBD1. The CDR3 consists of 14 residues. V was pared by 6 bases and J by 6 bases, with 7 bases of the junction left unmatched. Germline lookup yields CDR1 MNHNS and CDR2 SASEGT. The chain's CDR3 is CASSKGADAGELFF. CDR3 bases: TGTGCCAGCAGCAAGGGGGCCGACGCCGGGGAGCTGTTTTTT.

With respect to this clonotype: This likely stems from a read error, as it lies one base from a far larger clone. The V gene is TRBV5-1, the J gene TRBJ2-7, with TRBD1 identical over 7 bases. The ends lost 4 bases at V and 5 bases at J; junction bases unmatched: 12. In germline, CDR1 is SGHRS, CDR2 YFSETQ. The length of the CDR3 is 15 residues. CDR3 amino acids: CASSLTTRGGHEQYF. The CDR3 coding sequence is TGCGCCAGCAGCCTCACAACTAGAGGGGGCCACGAGCAGTACTTC.

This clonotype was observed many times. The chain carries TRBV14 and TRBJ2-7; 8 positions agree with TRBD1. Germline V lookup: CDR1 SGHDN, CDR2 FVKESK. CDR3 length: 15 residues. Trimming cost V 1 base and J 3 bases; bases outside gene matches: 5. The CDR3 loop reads CASSQAQGVYYEQYF. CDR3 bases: TGTGCCAGCAGCCAAGCACAGGGGGTCTACTACGAGCAGTACTTC. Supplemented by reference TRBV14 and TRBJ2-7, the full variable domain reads EAGVTQFPSHSVIEKGQTVTLRCDPISGHDNLYWYRRVMGKEIKFLLHFVKESKQDESGMPNNRFLAERTGGTYSTLKVQPAELEDSGVYFCASSQAQGVYYEQYFGPGTRLTVT.

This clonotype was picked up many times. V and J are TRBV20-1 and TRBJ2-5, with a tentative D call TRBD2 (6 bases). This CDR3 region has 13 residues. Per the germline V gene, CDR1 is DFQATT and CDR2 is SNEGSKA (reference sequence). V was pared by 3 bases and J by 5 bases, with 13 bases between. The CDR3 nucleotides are TGCAGTGCTAGTTCAGCGGGCGGGGAGACCCAGTACTTC. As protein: CSASSAGGETQYF.

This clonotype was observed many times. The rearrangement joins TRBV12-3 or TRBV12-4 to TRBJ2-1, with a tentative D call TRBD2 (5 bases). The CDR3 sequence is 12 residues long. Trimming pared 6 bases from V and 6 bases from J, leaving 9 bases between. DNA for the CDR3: TGTGCCAGCAGGCCACTAGGCAATGAGCAGTTCTTC. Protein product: CASRPLGNEQFF.

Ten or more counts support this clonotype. The CDR3 nucleotides read TGTGCCAGCAGAGTCGGCGGAACGAACACCGGGGAGCTGTTTTTT. Translated: CASRVGGTNTGELFF. The chain recombines TRBV28 with TRBJ2-2; no reliable D call. Germline assignment: CDR1 MDHEN and CDR2 SYDVKM. This CDR3 comprises 15 residues. V gave up 6 bases and J gave up 0 bases, with 11 bases separating them.

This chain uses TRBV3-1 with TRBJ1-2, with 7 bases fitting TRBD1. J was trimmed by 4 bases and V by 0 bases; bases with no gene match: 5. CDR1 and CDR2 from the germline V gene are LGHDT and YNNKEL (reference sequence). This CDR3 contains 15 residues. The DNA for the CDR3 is TGTGCCAGCAGCCAAGATCCCGACAGGGTCTATGGCTACACCTTC. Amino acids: CASSQDPDRVYGYTF.

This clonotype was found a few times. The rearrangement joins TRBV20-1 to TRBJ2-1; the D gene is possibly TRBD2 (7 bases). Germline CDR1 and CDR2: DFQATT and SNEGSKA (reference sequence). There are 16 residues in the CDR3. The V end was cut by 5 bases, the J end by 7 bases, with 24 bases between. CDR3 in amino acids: CSALRGGSDRGNEQFF. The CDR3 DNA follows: TGCAGTGCTCTCAGGGGCGGGAGCGACCGAGGGAATGAGCAGTTCTTC.